This passage covers 21 T cell receptor beta chains from one sample sequenced in a study of CD8+ T cells in alopecia areata. Extracted RNA was reverse transcribed, and the resulting cDNA served as sequencing template. Clones were read by immunoSEQ multiplex PCR, and TCRdb kept only the in-frame ones, dropping some. Of roughly 140,000 clones listed, 40% to 55% are singletons. The source material was CD4+ T cells sorted from blood, sampled at week 0. These receptors originate from a human donor with alopecia areata.

This clone was found a few times. The chain combines TRBV29-1 with TRBJ2-5; 11 nucleotides agree with TRBD2. Germline V gene sequence: CDR1 SQVTM, CDR2 ANQGSEA. There are 16 residues in the CDR3. The junction had 14 bases not matched to a gene; V was cut back by 6 bases and J by 5 bases. Here the CDR3 DNA reads TGCAGCGTGGAGAGAACTAGCGGGAGAGGATGGGAGACCCAGTACTTC. Its protein is CSVERTSGRGWETQYF.

This chain joins TRBV29-1 and TRBJ1-4; D not certain. The CDR3 consists of 11 residues. The V gene's germline CDR1 is SQVTM and CDR2 ANQGSEA. V was trimmed by 6 bases and J by 8 bases, leaving 10 bases between them. In nucleotides, the CDR3 is TGCAGCGTCGGCCGGGCCGAAAAACTGTTTTTT. Translating it yields CSVGRAEKLFF.

This rearrangement joins TRBV30 to TRBJ2-7; D might be TRBD1 (5 bases). Trimming shortened V by 4 bases and J by 6 bases, and 16 bases separated the two germline ends. The germline gives CDR1 GTSNPN, CDR2 SVGIG (reference sequence). There are 13 residues in the CDR3. The CDR3 here is CAWKQDAAPEQYF. In DNA form, the CDR3 reads TGTGCCTGGAAACAGGACGCCGCTCCCGAGCAGTACTTC.

V is TRBV7-2 and J is TRBJ2-3; 9 positions match TRBD2. This CDR3 is 13 amino acids long. CDR1 SGHTA and CDR2 FQGNSA come from the germline V gene. The CDR3 is CAEVAGVTDTQYF. The CDR3 region has the DNA TGTGCAGAGGTAGCGGGGGTCACAGATACGCAGTATTTT.

About this clone itself: One end of the junction fails to match germline, which may point to a read error. The chain is built from TRBV4-1 and TRBJ1-5, with unresolved D. Germline CDR1 and CDR2: MGHRA and YSYEKL. The CDR3 loop spans 16 amino acids. The DNA for the CDR3 is TGCGCCAGCAGCCAAGTTGGCACGGGTAGCAATCCGCCCCAGCATTTT. Its translation: CASSQVGTGSNPPQHF.

The CDR3 spells CASRPKAGTAGETQYF. CDR3 DNA sequence: TGTGCCAGCAGACCCAAAGCTGGGACGGCGGGGGAGACCCAGTACTTC. The V gene is TRBV2, the J gene TRBJ2-5; weak D call: TRBD2 (6 bases). Trimming took off 6 bases at V and 5 bases at J, with 22 bases between the two ends. The V gene's germline CDR1 is SNHLY and CDR2 FYNNEI. This CDR3 has 16 amino acids.

This clone was seen more than once but under ten times. The rearrangement uses TRBV29-1 and TRBJ1-3; TRBD1 is a possible D gene (5 bases). In germline, CDR1 is SQVTM, CDR2 ANQGSEA. The CDR3 has 13 residues. V lost 6 bases and J lost 1, with 10 bases in between. The CDR3 is CSVVPGSGNTIYF. CDR3 nucleotide sequence: TGCAGCGTCGTACCAGGGTCTGGAAACACCATATATTTT.

This clone was picked up a small number of times. The chain uses TRBV29-1 and TRBJ2-7, with 8 bases matching TRBD1. J lost 3 bases, V lost 6 bases, and 4 bases had no gene match. Germline-derived CDR1 and CDR2 are SQVTM and ANQGSEA. CDR3 length: 12 amino acids. The CDR3 coding sequence is TGCAGCGTGACCGGGACAGGCTACGAGCAGTACTTC. Its protein product is CSVTGTGYEQYF.

A few counts support this clone. The rearrangement joins TRBV29-1 to TRBJ2-7; D gene uncertain. In germline, CDR1 is SQVTM, CDR2 ANQGSEA. Deletions cut 7 bases from V and 7 bases from J, with 14 bases between. The CDR3 sequence is 11 residues long. The CDR3 here is CSAGLGREQYF. The DNA for the CDR3 is TGCAGCGCTGGCCTGGGTAGGGAGCAGTACTTC.

This clone has more than one count but fewer than ten. The rearrangement uses TRBV14 and TRBJ1-2; D is unresolved. Germline CDR1 reads SGHDN; CDR2 reads FVKESK. Between the trimmed V and J ends, which lost 5 bases and 7 bases, there was a span of 14 bases. This CDR3 is built from 13 residues. CDR3 sequence (DNA): TGTGCCAGCAGCGACTATCGGATTAGTGGCTACACCTTC. This translates into CASSDYRISGYTF.

This chain joins TRBV28 and TRBJ2-3; 10 positions agree with TRBD2. Per germline, CDR1 MDHEN and CDR2 SYDVKM. Unmatched junction bases numbered 7, after V lost 5 bases and J lost 2 bases. The CDR3 consists of 16 residues. CDR3 protein: CASSGIAGGTTDTQYF. The CDR3 nucleotides read TGTGCCAGCAGTGGGATAGCGGGAGGTACCACAGATACGCAGTATTTT.

The chain combines TRBV6-6 with TRBJ2-7; D unresolved. The germline V gene has CDR1 MNHNY and CDR2 SVGAGI (reference sequence). CDR3 size: 12 residues. Trimming shortened V by 6 bases and J by 6 bases, and 12 bases separated the two germline ends. CDR3: CASSTLWGEQYF. The CDR3, as DNA: TGTGCCAGCAGCACACTATGGGGCGAGCAGTACTTC.

The rearrangement uses TRBV10-3 and TRBJ2-6; 10 bases line up with TRBD1. CDR1 is ENHRY, CDR2 SYGVKD, per germline. This CDR3 contains 16 residues. The V and J ends lost 4 bases and 0 bases, in that order; junction bases with no gene match: 0. The CDR3 here is CAISGDRGSGANVLTF. CDR3 bases: TGTGCCATCAGTGGGGACAGGGGCTCTGGGGCCAACGTCCTGACTTTC.

The chain recombines TRBV6-5 with TRBJ2-7; 7 positions match TRBD2. Germline CDR1 reads MNHEY; CDR2 reads SVGAGI. The CDR3 has 12 amino acids. V gave up 6 bases and J gave up 5 bases; unmatched junction bases: 4. CDR3 nucleotide sequence: TGTGCCAGCAGCGCGACTAGCAACGAGCAGTACTTC. This gives the protein CASSATSNEQYF.

The J gene is TRBJ1-2, the V gene TRBV4-1, with D unresolved. V was clipped by 0 bases and J by 3 bases, with 11 bases between them. In germline, CDR1 is MGHRA, CDR2 YSYEKL. The CDR3 has 15 residues. CDR3 sequence (DNA): TGCGCCAGCAGCCAAGAAGTTCGACGGGACTATGGCTACACCTTC. Translated: CASSQEVRRDYGYTF.

This clone turned up a few times. The J gene is TRBJ2-7, the V gene TRBV29-1, with TRBD1 matching 7 bases. The CDR3 loop spans 14 amino acids. J gave up 5 bases and V 6 bases, and 13 bases lay outside the gene matches. Germline V gene lookup returns CDR1 SQVTM and CDR2 ANQGSEA. In DNA, the CDR3 is TGCAGCGTCCGAGACAGGGCTGTTGGGGACGAGCAGTACTTC. This sequence encodes CSVRDRAVGDEQYF.

A few counts support this clone. An end of the junction does not agree with germline; a read error may underlie this. The chain links TRBV30 to TRBJ1-1, with 8 nucleotides matching TRBD1. Germline lookup yields CDR1 GTSNPN and CDR2 SVGIG (reference sequence). The CDR3 sequence is 14 residues long. The CDR3 coding sequence is TGTGCCGGGAGGACAGGGTGGGCGAACACTGAAGCTTTCTTT. Translated: CAGRTGWANTEAFF.

In its sample, this clone was seen a few times. The rearrangement links TRBV6-1 to TRBJ1-5; no definite D call. The CDR3 spans 12 residues. Germline CDR1 MNHNS, CDR2 SASEGT. The V end lost 5 bases, the J end lost 4 bases, and 6 bases lay between the germline ends. This CDR3 is CASSNANQPQHF. DNA of the CDR3: TGTGCCAGCAGTAATGCGAATCAGCCCCAGCATTTT.

V is TRBV20-1 and J is TRBJ2-3; D not certain. Trimming took 4 bases from V and 2 from J, leaving 1 base between them. The CDR3 consists of 10 residues. The germline V gene encodes CDR1 DFQATT and CDR2 SNEGSKA (reference sequence). The CDR3 coding sequence is TGCAGTGCTAACACAGATACGCAGTATTTT. This translates into CSANTDTQYF.

This clone was recorded a few times. The genes are TRBV4-1 and TRBJ2-2; D is unclear. V was pared by 5 bases and J by 2 bases, with 12 bases between. This CDR3 comprises 15 residues. Per the germline V gene, CDR1 is MGHRA and CDR2 is YSYEKL. CDR3 DNA: TGCGCCAGCAGCTTAGCCGGAGCCAACACCGGGGAGCTGTTTTTT. It codes for CASSLAGANTGELFF.

The CDR3 reads CASSTGRMNTEAFF. DNA of the CDR3: TGTGCCAGCAGTACAGGACGGATGAACACTGAAGCTTTCTTT. The chain links TRBV27 to TRBJ1-1; tentative D call: TRBD1 (5 bases). V was trimmed by 5 bases and J by 0 bases, leaving 10 bases between them. Germline V CDR1 and CDR2: MNHEY, SMNVEV (reference sequence). The CDR3 contains 14 residues.